One T cell receptor (beta chain) is described in this entry. Its antigen is unidentified. The data originate from a study of vaccination effects on CD4 cells after COVID-19. The germline CDR1 and CDR2 sequences are SGHVS and FQNEAQ. The CDR3 runs 16 residues. V lost 7 bases and J lost 0, with 17 bases in between. Expansion of antigen-specific CD4+ T cells with viral peptide pools was carried out by the ViraFEST assay before sequencing. A 10-day culture period preceded the isolation of CD4+ T cells. The cohort was immunized with two doses of either the BNT162b2 or mRNA-1273 vaccine. According to the study, vaccine recipients showed no prior SARS-CoV-2 infection and negative nucleocapsid antibodies. The repertoire was sequenced with immunoSEQ multiplex PCR; TCRdb's copy has only in-frame clones and lacks some. Seen here are tens of thousands of clones, about 86% observed once, and the top ten hold more than 1%.

The V call is TRBV7-8, the J call TRBJ2-3, with D possibly matching TRBD1 (5 bases). The TCR comes from a human donor who received a COVID-19 vaccine. Specimen: CD4+ T cells from PBMCs cultured with HCoV-229E spike peptides, collected after COVID-19 vaccination. The CDR3 loop reads CASIPQGKHSTDTQYF. CDR3 nucleotides: TGTGCCAGCATCCCCCAGGGTAAACATAGCACAGATACGCAGTATTTT.